This T cell receptor beta chain was identified during a study of blood T cell repertoires in COVID-19 (dated by TCRdb to the early 2020s). Background on the whole study: Collaborator samples came from the United States, Italy and Spain and covered acute and convalescent phases of COVID-19. The dataset comprised deeply sampled blood TCRbeta repertoires from subjects exposed to, actively infected with, or recovered from COVID-19. Sample metadata almost always included a de-identified subject ID, COVID-19 status, age in years and sex. The repertoires were released in a freely available public database intended as a resource for research on the immune response to SARS-CoV-2. Where HLA class I and class II types were available, the types were taken from metadata supplied by the sample provider, not from assay-based typing. The samples were drawn from the first 160 participants of the ongoing ImmuneRACE study and from some 1,300 subjects provided by 6 global collaborators. The prospective study material was composed of cDNA or gDNA derived from T cells, B-cell-depleted T cells, or PBMCs. Study-wide findings and limitations: The amount of clinical and demographic metadata varied by source and participant and was provided uncurated.

Collaborating institutions collected whole blood in K2EDTA tubes following their own protocols. Collaborator samples were shipped for TCRbeta analysis as frozen whole blood, isolated PBMCs, or DNA extracted from either sample type. A distance of 11 bases separates the germline ends of V and J, which lose 3 bases and 5 bases respectively. CDR1 and CDR2 were assigned from the germline V gene as MDHEN and SYDVKM. The CDR3 goes from the cysteine to the phenylalanine over 15 residues. CDR3 DNA is the only sequence kept; it has 45 bases, read in frame from the first base. In its sample, this clone was seen once. This receptor's antigen is unknown. Nothing much larger sits one base from this clone, and base qualities are not available. TCRbeta CDR3 regions were amplified from genomic DNA by means of the immunoSEQ Assay, a bias-controlled multiplex PCR. The authors' pipeline ran thus. Nucleated cell counts per sample were estimated from amplification of reference gene primers within the assay. To quantify the absolute abundance of each unique TCRbeta CDR3 rearrangement, sequence reads were collapsed and filtered. For each sample, productive Simpson clonality was calculated as the square root of Simpson's diversity index over productive rearrangements. The table comes from immuneACCESS by way of TCRdb, which keeps in-frame sequences with V and J called. Part of the clones is missing from these tables; in studies checked, under half for an unresolved V gene and the rest for unknown reasons. That table gives V, J and clone size, and the DNA gave D and trimming. The sample contains about 90,000 clones, 75% to 90% of them found a single time. The ten most abundant clones make up around 1.3% of the sample.

This receptor chain uses TRBV28 and TRBJ1-6, with TRBD1 as a weak D call on 6 bases. The clonotype originates from an older man with active or convalescent COVID-19. The sequenced sample consisted of peripheral blood. In nucleotide form, the sequence is TGTGCCAGCAGTTTGGCCGCAGGGGATAATTCACCCCTCCACTTT. The translation is CASSLAAGDNSPLHF.